This T cell receptor (beta chain) appears in the sequencing data of a study of technical replicates of blood from several donors. Generated by immunoSEQ multiplex PCR, the TCRdb table keeps only in-frame clones and is missing some. The sample records about 70,000 clones, approximately 89% being singletons. CDR3 size: 14 residues. V was shortened by 1 base and J by 4 bases, with 10 bases between the two germline ends. CDR1 is SGHTA, CDR2 FQGNSA, per germline. The chain uses TRBV7-2 and TRBJ1-2; D unclear. The TCR comes from a human donor in good health. Some clones in this sample may be carry-over from other donors' samples. The source material was PBMCs. The CDR3 loop is CASSLDPGTYGYTF. CDR3 DNA sequence: TGTGCCAGCAGCTTAGATCCAGGAACCTATGGCTACACCTTC.